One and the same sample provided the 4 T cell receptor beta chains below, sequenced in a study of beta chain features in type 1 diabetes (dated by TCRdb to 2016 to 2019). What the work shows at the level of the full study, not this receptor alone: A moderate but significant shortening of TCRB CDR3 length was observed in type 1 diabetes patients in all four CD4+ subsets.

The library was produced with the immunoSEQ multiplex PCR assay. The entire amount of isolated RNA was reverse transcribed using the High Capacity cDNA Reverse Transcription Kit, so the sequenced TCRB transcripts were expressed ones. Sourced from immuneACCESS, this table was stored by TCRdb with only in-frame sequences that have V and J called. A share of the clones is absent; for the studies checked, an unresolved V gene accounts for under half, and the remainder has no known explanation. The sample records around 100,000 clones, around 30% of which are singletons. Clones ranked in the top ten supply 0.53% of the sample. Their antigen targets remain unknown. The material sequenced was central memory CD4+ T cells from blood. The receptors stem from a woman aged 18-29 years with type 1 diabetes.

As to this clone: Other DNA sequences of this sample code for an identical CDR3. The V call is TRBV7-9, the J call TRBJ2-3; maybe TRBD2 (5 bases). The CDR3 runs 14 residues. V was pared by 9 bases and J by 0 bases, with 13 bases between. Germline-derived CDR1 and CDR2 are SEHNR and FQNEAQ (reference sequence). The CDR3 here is CASSPGLSTDTQYF. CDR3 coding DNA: TGTGCCAGTAGCCCCGGACTTAGCACAGATACGCAGTATTTT.

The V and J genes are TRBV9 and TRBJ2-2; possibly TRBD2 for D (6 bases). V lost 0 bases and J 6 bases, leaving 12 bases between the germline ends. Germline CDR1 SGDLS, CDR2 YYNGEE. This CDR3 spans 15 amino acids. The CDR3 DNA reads TGTGCCAGCAGCGTAGTACCGGGAGCCCCCGGGGAGCTGTTTTTT. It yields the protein CASSVVPGAPGELFF.

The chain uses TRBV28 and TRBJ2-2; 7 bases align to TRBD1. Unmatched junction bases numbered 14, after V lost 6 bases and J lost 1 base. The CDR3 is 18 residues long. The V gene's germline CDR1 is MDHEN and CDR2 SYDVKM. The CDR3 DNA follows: TGTGCCAGCAGCACCGAAAACAGGGGACCAAGGAACACCGGGGAGCTGTTTTTT. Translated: CASSTENRGPRNTGELFF.

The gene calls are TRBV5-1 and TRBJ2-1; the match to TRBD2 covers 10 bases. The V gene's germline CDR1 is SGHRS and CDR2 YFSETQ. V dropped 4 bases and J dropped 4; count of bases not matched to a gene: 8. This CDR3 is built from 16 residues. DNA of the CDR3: TGCGCCAGCAGCGGACCGGGACTAGCGCCTTACAATGAGCAGTTCTTC. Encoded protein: CASSGPGLAPYNEQFF.